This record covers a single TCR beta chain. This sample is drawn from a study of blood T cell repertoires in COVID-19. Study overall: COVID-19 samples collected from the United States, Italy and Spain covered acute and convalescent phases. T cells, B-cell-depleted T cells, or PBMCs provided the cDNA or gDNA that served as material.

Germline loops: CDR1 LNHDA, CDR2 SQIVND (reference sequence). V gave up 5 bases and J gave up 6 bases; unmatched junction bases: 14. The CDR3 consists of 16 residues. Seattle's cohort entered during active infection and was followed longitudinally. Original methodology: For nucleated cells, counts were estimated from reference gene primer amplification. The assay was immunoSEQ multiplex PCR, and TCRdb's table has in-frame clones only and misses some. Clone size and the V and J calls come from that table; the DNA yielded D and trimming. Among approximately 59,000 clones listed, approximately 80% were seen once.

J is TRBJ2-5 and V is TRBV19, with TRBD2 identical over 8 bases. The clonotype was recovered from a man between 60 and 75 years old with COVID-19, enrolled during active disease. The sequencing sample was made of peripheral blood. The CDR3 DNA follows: TGTGCCAGTAGTGACCAACCGGGGGGGCCCTCAAAGACCCAGTACTTC. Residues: CASSDQPGGPSKTQYF.